This T cell receptor beta chain originates from a study of blood T cell repertoires in COVID-19. The wider study: Whether acute or convalescent, the COVID-19 samples came from the United States, Italy and Spain. Nucleic acid was either cDNA or gDNA, and it came from T cells, B-cell-depleted T cells, or PBMCs.

Germline CDR1 is SGHVS and CDR2 is FNYEAQ. V was trimmed by 4 bases and J by 0 bases, leaving 11 bases between them. The CDR3 contains 15 residues. In the original processing: How many nucleated cells were present was estimated from reference gene primer amplification. TCRdb keeps only in-frame clones here, not all; method: immunoSEQ multiplex PCR. V, J and clone size reflect that table, while D and trimming were determined from the DNA. Of about 120,000 clones detected, 78% appear once; the ten largest clones hold about 2%. What was sequenced was peripheral blood. This receptor was identified in a man aged 65 to 79 with acute or convalescent COVID-19. The J gene is TRBJ2-3, the V gene TRBV7-6; D perhaps matches TRBD1 (6 bases). CDR3 coding DNA: TGTGCCAGCAGCTCCGGGACAACTAGCACAGATACGCAGTATTTT. Its protein product is CASSSGTTSTDTQYF.